The 7 T cell receptor beta chains reported below all come from one sample, sequenced in a study of blood T cell repertoires in COVID-19. Measured with immunoSEQ multiplex PCR; TCRdb has only the in-frame clones, and not every one. The table includes 53,000 or so clones, around 86% detected once. The sample taken for sequencing was peripheral blood. These receptors were collected from a man older than 75 with acute or convalescent COVID-19.

This clone showed up just once. The V gene is TRBV6-4, the J gene TRBJ1-1; D possibly corresponds to TRBD1 (5 bases). Germline CDR1 MRHNA, CDR2 SNTAGT. This CDR3 spans 12 amino acids. Trimming took 11 bases from V and 3 from J, leaving 13 bases between them. Here the CDR3 reads CAEGGEDTEAFF. DNA for the CDR3: TGTGCCGAGGGAGGGGAGGACACTGAAGCTTTCTTT.

The chain has TRBV18 and TRBJ2-3; a possible D gene is TRBD2 (5 bases). Trimming stripped 3 bases from V and 6 bases from J, with 10 bases between. Germline V gene lookup returns CDR1 KGHSH and CDR2 LQKENI. This CDR3 has 13 residues. As DNA, the CDR3 is TGTGCCAGCTCACCCGGTGGCGGGGATACGCAGTATTTT. This encodes CASSPGGGDTQYF.

V gene TRBV14 combines with J gene TRBJ1-3; D perhaps matches TRBD1 (5 bases). The germline V gene encodes CDR1 SGHDN and CDR2 FVKESK. The CDR3 is made up of 14 amino acids. V shed 8 bases and J shed 0 bases, with 11 bases lying between them. The CDR3 DNA is TGTGCCAGCTCAAGGGGTTCCTCTGGAAACACCATATATTTT. Amino acids: CASSRGSSGNTIYF. Looking up the rest from reference TRBV14 and TRBJ1-3 gives the full variable domain: EAGVTQFPSHSVIEKGQTVTLRCDPISGHDNLYWYRRVMGKEIKFLLHFVKESKQDESGMPNNRFLAERTGGTYSTLKVQPAELEDSGVYFCASSRGSSGNTIYFGEGSWLTVV.

The chain couples TRBV30 to TRBJ1-3, with D possibly TRBD1 on 5 matching bases. This CDR3 spans 15 amino acids. V lost 4 bases, J lost 0 bases, and 13 bases lay in between. The germline V gene encodes CDR1 GTSNPN and CDR2 SVGIG (reference sequence). The CDR3 coding sequence is TGTGCCTGGAAAACTTGGGGGGGCTCTGGAAACACCATATATTTT. Protein sequence: CAWKTWGGSGNTIYF.

J is TRBJ2-3 and V is TRBV9; no definite D call. Trimming left V 1 base short and J 0 bases short, with 12 bases between. This CDR3 spans 16 amino acids. Germline V gene sequence: CDR1 SGDLS, CDR2 YYNGEE. CDR3 residues: CASSVIGDPSTDTQYF. DNA of the CDR3: TGTGCCAGCAGCGTAATTGGAGACCCTAGCACAGATACGCAGTATTTT.

This chain uses TRBV9 with TRBJ2-3, with TRBD2 as a possible D gene (6 bases). From germline, CDR1 is SGDLS and CDR2 YYNGEE. The CDR3 has 20 residues. V lost 2 bases to trimming and J lost 4 bases, with 29 bases between them. The DNA for the CDR3 is TGTGCCAGCAGCGTCTCGGGCGGAGGGGACCGCGCGAGGGAGTCAGATACGCAGTATTTT. Translating gives CASSVSGGGDRARESDTQYF.

The chain recombines TRBV2 with TRBJ2-1; TRBD2 aligns across 11 bases. Germline V gives CDR1 SNHLY, CDR2 FYNNEI. This CDR3 has 16 amino acids. V gave up 6 bases and J gave up 8 bases; unmatched junction bases: 12. DNA for the CDR3: TGTGCCAGCAGCCCTACCTCCCTAGCGGGAGGCTATGAGCAGTTCTTC. Protein: CASSPTSLAGGYEQFF.